The present entry profiles one TCR beta chain with its context. Its target is unknown. Then a second PCR, running roughly 7 to 11 cycles, was carried out with a sample-barcoded 5' primer and a J-beta primer mix. TCRdb re-analysed the 5' RACE reads in MiXCR, keeping a single row per CDR3 protein. The data contain 800,000 to 950,000 distinct CDR3 sequences, approximately 32% of them singletons. This sample was included in a study of blood T cells in healthy people across ages. Notes on the study in general: Across the age range, TCR beta diversity per million T cells fell in a roughly linear way.

This same sample was also taken into another study, of T cells of mothers and their children. Per that paper: Mothers gave over 8.5 million TCR beta CDR3 reads each, and children 3 million to 3.5 million each. The authors identified no persistent microchimeric T cell clones.

The specimen was blood. The TCR sequence derives from a woman in her 40s in good health.

CDR3 amino acids: CSVVVGLNTEAFF. CDR3 sequence (DNA): TGCAGCGTTGTAGTGGGTCTGAACACTGAAGCTTTCTTT. V gene TRBV29-1 combines with J gene TRBJ1-1; D remains unclear. Germline assignment: CDR1 SQVTM and CDR2 ANQGSEA. This CDR3 spans 13 amino acids. V gave up 4 bases and J gave up 0 bases, with 9 bases separating them.